This T cell receptor beta chain emerged from a study of T-cell reconstitution after alpha-beta-depleted transplantation in children. Study-wide points: Fresh T-cell production supplied most of the T-cell counts and diversity seen one year after transplant.

This clonotype was observed a few times. The antigen remains unidentified. This CDR3 comprises 15 residues. Trimming took 1 base from V and 4 from J; bases not matched to a gene: 6. The V gene's germline CDR1 is SGHTA and CDR2 FQGNSA. A TCRbeta library incorporating unique molecular identifiers was prepared. MiXCR was run by TCRdb on the PCR reads, yielding one entry per CDR3 protein. Of around 270,000 distinct CDR3 sequences in the sample, 6.5% to 9% were seen once. Sequences were derived from peripheral blood, sampled 360 days after TCRalphabeta/CD19-depleted stem cell transplant. The receptor comes from a female patient between 2 and 15 years old who had a stem cell transplant for Fanconi anemia, so the T cells may come from the graft donor. J is TRBJ1-2 and V is TRBV7-2, with TRBD1 matching over 7 bases. The CDR3 is CASSLVGQAIYGYTF. For the CDR3, the DNA is TGTGCCAGCAGCTTAGTAGGACAGGCCATCTATGGCTACACCTTC.